Listed below are T cell receptor beta chains from one sample, sequenced in a study of blood T cell repertoires in COVID-19. TCRdb keeps only in-frame clones here, not all; method: immunoSEQ multiplex PCR. This sample has fewer than 250,000 clones, with 87% found just once. Sequenced material: PBMCs or T cells enriched from blood (not recorded which). These receptors originate from a woman aged 25 to 45 with acute COVID-19. CDR3s include the opening cysteine and the closing phenylalanine or tryptophan. D genes are given only for firm matches. The size of a clone is reported for some rows only, either as once, few or many, or as a class for expanded clones.

V gene,D gene,J gene,clone size,CDR3 DNA,CDR3 protein
TRBV19,TRBD1,TRBJ1-4,once,TGTGCCAGTAGTATAAGAGGGGGCCATGTTGAAAAACTGTTTTTT,CASSIRGGHVEKLFF
TRBV6-2/TRBV6-3,NA,TRBJ2-7,NA,TGTGCCAGCAGTTACTCGAGTTTGGACTTCCAGCCCTACGAGCAGTACTTC,CASSYSSLDFQPYEQYF
TRBV19,TRBD1,TRBJ2-1,once,TGTGCCAGTAGTATTGACAGGGAATCTTACAATGAGCAGTTCTTC,CASSIDRESYNEQFF
TRBV5-4,NA,TRBJ1-1,NA,TGTGCCAGCAGCTTGGTCCCCGGGATGACTGAAGCTTTCTTT,CASSLVPGMTEAFF
TRBV5-6,TRBD1,TRBJ1-1,NA,TGTGCCAGCAGCACAGGACAGGTCTACACTGAAGCTTTCTTT,CASSTGQVYTEAFF
TRBV7-8,NA,TRBJ1-5,NA,TGTGCCAGCAGCTTAGCGCTCGGGGTTTATAGCAATCAGCCCCAGCATTTT,CASSLALGVYSNQPQHF
TRBV7-9,TRBD1,TRBJ1-2,NA,TGTGCCAGCAGCTTAGTCTACAGGGGCGGAAAATATGGCTACACCTTC,CASSLVYRGGKYGYTF
TRBV5-6,NA,TRBJ1-1,NA,TGTGCCAGCAGTCGGACAGCGAACACTGAAGCTTTCTTT,CASSRTANTEAFF
TRBV7-9,NA,TRBJ2-1,NA,TGTGCCAGCAGCTCAGGACAGATATCCTACAATGAGCAGTTCTTC,CASSSGQISYNEQFF
TRBV12-3/TRBV12-4,NA,TRBJ1-2,NA,TGTGCGATCAATCATGGGGTAGGGGGAGGCTACACCTTC,CAINHGVGGGYTF
TRBV5-1,NA,TRBJ1-1,NA,TGCGCCAGCAGCTTGGTGGCGGCGAACACTGAAGCTTTCTTT,CASSLVAANTEAFF
TRBV7-2,TRBD2,TRBJ2-3,NA,TGTGCCAGCAGCTTACAAGCGGGGGGCAGCACAGATACGCAGTATTTT,CASSLQAGGSTDTQYF
TRBV7-9,TRBD1,TRBJ2-5,NA,TGTGCCAGCAGCTGGTTGGACAGGAGCCGTCAAGAGACCCAGTACTTC,CASSWLDRSRQETQYF
TRBV5-1,TRBD1,TRBJ2-7,NA,TGCGCCAGCAGCCCGCCGGACAGGGATAAACCGTACGAGCAGTACTTC,CASSPPDRDKPYEQYF
TRBV7-6,TRBD2,TRBJ2-2,NA,TGTGCCAGCAGCTTCGCGGGGGGGGATGTCACCGGGGAGCTGTTTTTT,CASSFAGGDVTGELFF
TRBV4-1,TRBD1,TRBJ1-5,NA,TGCGCCAGCAGCCAGGGGACAGGGGGGACCCAGCCCCAGCATTTT,CASSQGTGGTQPQHF
TRBV5-3,NA,TRBJ1-3,NA,TGTGCCAGAAGCTTGTCTGGGAGAATCTACTCTGGAAACACCATATATTTT,CARSLSGRIYSGNTIYF
TRBV6-1,NA,TRBJ2-5,few,TGTGCCAGCAGTGAATGGCATAATCAGGGCGAAGAGACCCAGTACTTC,CASSEWHNQGEETQYF
TRBV5-1,NA,TRBJ1-2,NA,TGCGCCAGCAGCTTGGGTGACAGCGTCTATGGCTACACCTTC,CASSLGDSVYGYTF
TRBV29-1,TRBD1,TRBJ1-3,NA,TGCAGCGGATTGGACAGGCGTGGAAACACCATATATTTT,CSGLDRRGNTIYF
TRBV3-1/TRBV3-2,NA,TRBJ2-2,NA,TGTGCCAGCAGCCCTGGACAGAACACCGGGGAGCTGTTTTTT,CASSPGQNTGELFF
TRBV4-3,NA,TRBJ2-7,NA,TGCGCCAGCAGCCAAGCCACCAGCTACGAGCAGTACTTC,CASSQATSYEQYF
TRBV12-3/TRBV12-4,NA,TRBJ1-1,once,TGTGCCAGCAGTTTATACCCCTATGAAGCTTTCTTT,CASSLYPYEAFF
TRBV10-3,NA,TRBJ1-3,NA,TGTGCCATCAGTGCTACAGGGATGCGGAACACCATATATTTT,CAISATGMRNTIYF
TRBV19,TRBD1,TRBJ1-2,NA,TGTGCCAGTAGTATACTACAGGGGGAGGCCTATGGCTACACCTTC,CASSILQGEAYGYTF
TRBV29-1,NA,TRBJ2-7,NA,TGCAGCGCCCGATCGGAGTCGGACGAGCAGTACTTC,CSARSESDEQYF
TRBV6-5,TRBD2,TRBJ2-5,NA,TGTGCCAGCGAAGAACTAGCGGGATTGGAGACCCAGTACTTC,CASEELAGLETQYF
TRBV30,NA,TRBJ1-2,NA,TGTGCCTGGGTTGACAGGCTCGGCTATGGCTACACCTTC,CAWVDRLGYGYTF
TRBV12-3/TRBV12-4,NA,TRBJ1-1,NA,TGTGCCAGCAGACCCCAGGGGACCACTGAAGCTTTCTTT,CASRPQGTTEAFF
TRBV29-1,NA,TRBJ1-6,once,TGCAGCGTTGCTACAGAGAATTCACCCCTCCACTTT,CSVATENSPLHF
TRBV6-1,TRBD1,TRBJ1-1,NA,TGTGCCAGCAGTGAAGTAGCAGGGGGCACTGAAGCTTTCTTT,CASSEVAGGTEAFF